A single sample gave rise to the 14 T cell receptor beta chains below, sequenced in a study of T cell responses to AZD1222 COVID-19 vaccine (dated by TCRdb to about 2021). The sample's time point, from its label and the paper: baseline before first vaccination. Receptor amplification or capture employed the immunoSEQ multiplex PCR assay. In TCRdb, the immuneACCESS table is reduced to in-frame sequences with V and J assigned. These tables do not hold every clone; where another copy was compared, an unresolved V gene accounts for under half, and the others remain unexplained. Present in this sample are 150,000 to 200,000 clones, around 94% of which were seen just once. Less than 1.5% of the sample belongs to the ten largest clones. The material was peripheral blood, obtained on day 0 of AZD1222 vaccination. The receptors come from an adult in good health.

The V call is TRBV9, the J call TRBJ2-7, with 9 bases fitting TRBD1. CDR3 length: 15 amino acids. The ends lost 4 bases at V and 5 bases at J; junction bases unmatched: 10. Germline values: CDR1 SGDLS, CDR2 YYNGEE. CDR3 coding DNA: TGTGCCAGCAGCACTACCGGGACAGGGAACCACGAGCAGTACTTC. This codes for CASSTTGTGNHEQYF.

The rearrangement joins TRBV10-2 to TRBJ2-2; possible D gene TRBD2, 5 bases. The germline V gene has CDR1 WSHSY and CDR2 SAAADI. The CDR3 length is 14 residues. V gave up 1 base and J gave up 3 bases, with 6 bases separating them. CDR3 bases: TGCGCCAGCAGTGAGTACGGGGACACCGGGGAGCTGTTTTTT. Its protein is CASSEYGDTGELFF.

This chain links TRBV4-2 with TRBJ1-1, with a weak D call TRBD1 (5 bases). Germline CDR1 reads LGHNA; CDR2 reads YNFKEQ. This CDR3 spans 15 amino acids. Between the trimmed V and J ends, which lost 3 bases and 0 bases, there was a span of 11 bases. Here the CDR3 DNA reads TGTGCCAGCAGCCACGGCAACAGGATGAACACTGAAGCTTTCTTT. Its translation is CASSHGNRMNTEAFF.

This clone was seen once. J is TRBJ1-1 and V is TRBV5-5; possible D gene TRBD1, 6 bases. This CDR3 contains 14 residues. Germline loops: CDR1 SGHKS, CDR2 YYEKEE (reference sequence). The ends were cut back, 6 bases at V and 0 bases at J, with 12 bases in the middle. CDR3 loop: CASKTDRVNTEAFF. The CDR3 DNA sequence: TGTGCCAGCAAAACGGACAGAGTGAACACTGAAGCTTTCTTT.

The CDR3 protein is CASSFRGLAGAPYEQYF. The CDR3, as DNA: TGTGCCAGCAGCTTTAGGGGACTAGCGGGGGCCCCCTACGAGCAGTACTTC. The rearrangement links TRBV5-5 to TRBJ2-7, with 14 bases lining up with TRBD2. After removal of 2 bases from V and 2 bases from J, the junction contained 6 bases not matched to a gene. The CDR3 has 17 amino acids. Germline CDR1 SGHKS, CDR2 YYEKEE (reference sequence). The full variable domain, completed using reference TRBV5-5 and TRBJ2-7, is DAGVTQSPTHLIKTRGQQVTLRCSPISGHKSVSWYQQVLGQGPQFIFQYYEKEERGRGNFPDRFSARQFPNYSSELNVNALLLGDSALYLCASSFRGLAGAPYEQYFGPGTRLTVT.

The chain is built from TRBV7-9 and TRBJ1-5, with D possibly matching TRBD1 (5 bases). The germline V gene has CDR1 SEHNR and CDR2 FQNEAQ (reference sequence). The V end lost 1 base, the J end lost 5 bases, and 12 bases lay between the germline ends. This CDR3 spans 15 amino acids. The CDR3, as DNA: TGTGCCAGCAGCTTAGGCCCCGAGGGGTATCAGCCCCAGCATTTT. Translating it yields CASSLGPEGYQPQHF.

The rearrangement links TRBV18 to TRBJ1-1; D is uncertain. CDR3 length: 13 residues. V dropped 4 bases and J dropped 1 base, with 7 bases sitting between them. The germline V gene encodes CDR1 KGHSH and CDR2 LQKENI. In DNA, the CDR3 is TGTGCCAGCTCACAGGAGCCGAACACTGAAGCTTTCTTT. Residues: CASSQEPNTEAFF.

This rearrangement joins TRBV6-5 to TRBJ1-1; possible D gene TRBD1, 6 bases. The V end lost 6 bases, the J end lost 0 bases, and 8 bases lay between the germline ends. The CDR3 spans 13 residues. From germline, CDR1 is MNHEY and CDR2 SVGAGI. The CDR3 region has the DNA TGTGCCAGCAGGAGGGGGTTGAACACTGAAGCTTTCTTT. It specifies CASRRGLNTEAFF.

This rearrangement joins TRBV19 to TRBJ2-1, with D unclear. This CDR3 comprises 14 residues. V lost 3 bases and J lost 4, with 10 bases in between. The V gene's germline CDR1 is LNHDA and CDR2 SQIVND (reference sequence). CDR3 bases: TGTGCCAGTAGTATTGCGGCTAAATACAATGAGCAGTTCTTC. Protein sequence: CASSIAAKYNEQFF.

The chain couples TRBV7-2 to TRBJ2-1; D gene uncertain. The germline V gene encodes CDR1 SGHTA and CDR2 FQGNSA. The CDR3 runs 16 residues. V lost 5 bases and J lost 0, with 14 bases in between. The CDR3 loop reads CASSQDLGDSYNEQFF. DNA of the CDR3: TGTGCCAGCAGCCAAGATCTTGGGGACTCCTACAATGAGCAGTTCTTC.

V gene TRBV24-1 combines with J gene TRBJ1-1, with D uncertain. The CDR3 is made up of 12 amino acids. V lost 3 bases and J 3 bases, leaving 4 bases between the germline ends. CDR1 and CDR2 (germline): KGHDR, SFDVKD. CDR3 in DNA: TGTGCCACCAGTGATAGGGACACTGAAGCTTTCTTT. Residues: CATSDRDTEAFF.

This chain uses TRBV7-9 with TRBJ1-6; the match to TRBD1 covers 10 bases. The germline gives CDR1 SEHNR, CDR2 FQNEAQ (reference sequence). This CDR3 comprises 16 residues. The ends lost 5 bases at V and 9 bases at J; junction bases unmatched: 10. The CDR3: CASSLRTGGSFSPLHF. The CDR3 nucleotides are TGTGCCAGCAGCCTACGGACAGGGGGTTCCTTTTCACCCCTCCACTTT.

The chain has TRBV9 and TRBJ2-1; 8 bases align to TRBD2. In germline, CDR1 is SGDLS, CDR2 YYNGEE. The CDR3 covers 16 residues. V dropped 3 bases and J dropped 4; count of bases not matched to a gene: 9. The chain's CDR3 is CASSASGTRGYNEQFF. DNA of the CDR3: TGTGCCAGCAGCGCGAGTGGGACTAGGGGGTACAATGAGCAGTTCTTC.

In nucleotides, the CDR3 is TGTGCCAGCAGCACCCTAGCGGGGGGGCCGGACACGCAGTATTTT. Translating gives CASSTLAGGPDTQYF. This chain joins TRBV9 and TRBJ2-3, with TRBD2 matching over 12 bases. With 4 bases clipped from V and 9 bases from J, the junction kept 9 bases outside the gene matches. CDR3 length: 15 residues. Germline V gene data show CDR1 as SGDLS and CDR2 as YYNGEE.